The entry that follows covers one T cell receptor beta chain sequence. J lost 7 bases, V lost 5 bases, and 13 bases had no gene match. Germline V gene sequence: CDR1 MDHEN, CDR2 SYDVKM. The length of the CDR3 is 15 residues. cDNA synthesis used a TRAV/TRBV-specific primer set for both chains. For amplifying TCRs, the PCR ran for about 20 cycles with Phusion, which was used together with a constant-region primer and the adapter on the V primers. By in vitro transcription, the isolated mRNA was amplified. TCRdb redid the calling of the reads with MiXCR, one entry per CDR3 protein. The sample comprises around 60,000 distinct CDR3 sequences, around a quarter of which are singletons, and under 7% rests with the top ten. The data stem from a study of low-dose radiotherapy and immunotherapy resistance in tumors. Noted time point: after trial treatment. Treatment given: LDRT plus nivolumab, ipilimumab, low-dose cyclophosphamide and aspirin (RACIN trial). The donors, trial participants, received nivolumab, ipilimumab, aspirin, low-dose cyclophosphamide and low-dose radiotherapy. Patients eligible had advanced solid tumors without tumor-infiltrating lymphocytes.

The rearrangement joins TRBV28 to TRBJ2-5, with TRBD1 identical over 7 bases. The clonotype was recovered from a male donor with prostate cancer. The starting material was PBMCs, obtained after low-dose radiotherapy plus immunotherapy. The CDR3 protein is CASSLEWDSLRTQYF. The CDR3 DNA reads TGTGCCAGCAGTCTAGAGTGGGACAGCCTCCGGACCCAGTACTTC.